This T cell receptor (beta chain) was documented in a study of OX40 agonist ivuxolimab in advanced cancers. Study details: Patients were dosed intravenously with ivuxolimab at 0.01 to 10 mg/kg every 2 weeks. Past anti-PD-1, anti-PD-L1 or anti-CTLA-4 therapy was accepted, and roughly 37% had received some. Study-wide results and limits: Several nonresponders also turned out to have low normalized T-cell clonal expansion.

Sequencing used immunoSEQ multiplex PCR; TCRdb keeps in-frame clones, though not all of them. The sample contains some 50,000 clones, 70% to 85% of which appear only once. Comments on this clone: Its specificity is not known.

This CDR3 comprises 16 residues. Looked up from germline, CDR1 is SEHNR and CDR2 is FQNEAQ (reference sequence). V shed 4 bases and J 5 bases; nucleotides not matched to a gene: 10. J is TRBJ2-7 and V is TRBV7-9; 11 nucleotides agree with TRBD2. The material sequenced was CD4+ or CD8+ T cells sorted from blood, taken in a trial of the OX40 agonist ivuxolimab. The source of this sequence is an adult with an advanced solid tumor such as melanoma, head and neck, liver or kidney cancer. The CDR3 reads CASSSGLLAGDHEQYF. The CDR3 nucleotides are TGTGCCAGCAGCTCGGGCCTACTAGCGGGGGATCACGAGCAGTACTTC.